Below are 17 T cell receptor beta chains sequenced from a single sample in a study of CD8 T cells in ankylosing spondylitis. General observations from the study: Within ankylosing spondylitis blood, a TCR beta motif made up of roughly eight highly homologous variants appeared to be characteristic.

The antigens for these receptors are not known. TCRdb re-called the 5' RACE reads with MiXCR, one entry per CDR3 protein. The sample carries 700,000 to 850,000 distinct CDR3 sequences, approximately 12% recorded once. The sample taken for sequencing was blood, either unsorted or a sorted T cell fraction (not recorded which). These receptor sequences come from a male donor with ankylosing spondylitis.

J is TRBJ2-1 and V is TRBV20-1, with D possibly being TRBD1 (5 bases). Trimming took off 3 bases at V and 8 bases at J, with 11 bases between the two ends. The germline CDR1 and CDR2 sequences are DFQATT and SNEGSKA (reference sequence). There are 12 residues in the CDR3. The CDR3 DNA is TGCAGTGCTAGTACAGGTCGGGATGAGCAGTTCTTC. Encoded protein: CSASTGRDEQFF.

This CDR3 reads CASSQDWREVRNEQYF. For the CDR3, the DNA is TGCGCCAGCAGCCAAGATTGGCGGGAGGTCCGTAACGAGCAGTACTTC. V gene TRBV4-1 combines with J gene TRBJ2-7, with 8 bases lining up with TRBD2. CDR1 and CDR2 (germline): MGHRA, YSYEKL. V shed 0 bases and J 5 bases; nucleotides not matched to a gene: 9. CDR3 size: 16 residues.

The rearrangement links TRBV15 to TRBJ1-1; D unresolved. Trimming took off 0 bases at V and 7 bases at J, with 9 bases between the two ends. Germline V gene sequence: CDR1 LNHNV, CDR2 YYDKDF (reference sequence). This CDR3 is built from 13 residues. The CDR3 nucleotides are TGTGCCACCAGCAGAGATCCTCAGAATGAAGCTTTCTTT. Amino acids: CATSRDPQNEAFF. The whole variable domain, remainder taken from reference TRBV15 and TRBJ1-1, is DAMVIQNPRYQVTQFGKPVTLSCSQTLNHNVMYWYQQKSSQAPKLLFHYYDKDFNNEADTPDNFQSRRPNTSFCFLDIRSPGLGDTAMYLCATSRDPQNEAFFGQGTRLTVV.

This clonotype has a count of ten or more. This rearrangement joins TRBV12-3 or TRBV12-4 to TRBJ2-7; maybe TRBD1 (6 bases). The CDR3 is 13 residues long. Trimming took off 6 bases at V and 0 bases at J, with 9 bases between the two ends. The CDR3 bases are TGTGCCAGCAGGGACAGTTACTCCTACGAGCAGTACTTC. Amino acid sequence: CASRDSYSYEQYF.

A few counts support this clonotype. The genes are TRBV20-1 and TRBJ1-2; 10 bases fit TRBD1. The trim removed 5 bases at V and 3 bases at J, leaving 12 bases unmatched. The germline V gene has CDR1 DFQATT and CDR2 SNEGSKA (reference sequence). This CDR3 region has 16 residues. CDR3 DNA sequence: TGCAGTGCTGCCCTCTCCGCCGGGACAGGGGACTATGGCTACACCTTC. It codes for CSAALSAGTGDYGYTF.

The chain joins TRBV5-6 to TRBJ1-5, with 9 positions matching TRBD1. V lost 4 bases to trimming and J lost 5 bases; unmatched junction nucleotides: 4. In germline, CDR1 is SGHDT, CDR2 YYEEEE. This CDR3 region has 14 residues. CDR3 in DNA: TGTGCCAGCAGCGGGACAGGGCGTTATCAGCCCCAGCATTTT. It encodes CASSGTGRYQPQHF.

This clonotype was counted only a few times. The chain is built from TRBV2 and TRBJ1-2; no clear D gene. From germline, CDR1 is SNHLY and CDR2 FYNNEI. This CDR3 has 13 residues. Trimming removed 7 bases at V and 2 bases at J, with 11 bases between. CDR3 residues: CASIRYINYGYTF. Here the CDR3 DNA reads TGTGCCAGCATCAGATACATAAACTATGGCTACACCTTC.

This clonotype was counted a few times. The chain recombines TRBV10-3 with TRBJ2-1; the D gene is possibly TRBD1 (8 bases). The germline V gene has CDR1 ENHRY and CDR2 SYGVKD. Trimming pared 6 bases from V and 2 bases from J, leaving 17 bases between. CDR3 length: 16 amino acids. As DNA, the CDR3 is TGTGCCATCAGAGGGGGAGGGACAGGACCCTACAATGAGCAGTTCTTC. Translating gives CAIRGGGTGPYNEQFF.

This clonotype was recorded a few times. This rearrangement joins TRBV20-1 to TRBJ2-4, with D perhaps being TRBD1 or TRBD2 (5 bases each). V was clipped by 7 bases and J by 5 bases, with 9 bases between them. This CDR3 has 11 residues. CDR1 and CDR2 (germline): DFQATT, SNEGSKA (reference sequence). CDR3 coding DNA: TGCAGTGTAATGGGGGAAAACATTCAGTACTTC. It encodes CSVMGENIQYF.

This clonotype was seen at least ten times. The chain combines TRBV7-2 with TRBJ2-7; 8 positions agree with TRBD1. This CDR3 has 14 amino acids. The trim removed 4 bases at V and 7 bases at J, leaving 9 bases unmatched. Germline values: CDR1 SGHTA, CDR2 FQGNSA. Here the CDR3 reads CASSSDRGRYEQYF. The CDR3, as DNA: TGTGCCAGCAGCTCAGACAGGGGCAGGTATGAGCAGTACTTC.

This clonotype was seen more than once but under ten times. The genes are TRBV11-2 and TRBJ1-1, with D tentatively TRBD1 (5 bases). Germline V lookup: CDR1 SGHAT, CDR2 FQNNGV. V was trimmed by 4 bases and J by 1 base, leaving 13 bases between them. The CDR3 covers 15 residues. This CDR3 reads CASSSGSGQNTEAFF. DNA for the CDR3: TGTGCCAGCAGCTCGGGGTCGGGGCAGAACACTGAAGCTTTCTTT.

The genes are TRBV7-2 and TRBJ2-1; the D is unclear. V was trimmed by 2 bases and J by 6 bases, leaving 11 bases between them. CDR1 is SGHTA and CDR2 is FQGNSA in the germline V gene. The CDR3 loop spans 14 amino acids. Written as DNA, the CDR3 is TGTGCCAGCAGCTTAACCGGCATTTTCAATGAGCAGTTCTTC. Encoded protein: CASSLTGIFNEQFF.

This rearrangement joins TRBV7-9 to TRBJ2-3; the D gene is possibly TRBD1 (6 bases). Germline CDR1 SEHNR, CDR2 FQNEAQ (reference sequence). The CDR3 spans 15 residues. V was cut by 2 bases and J by 6 bases, with 15 bases left in between. CDR3: CASSLTGMRMDTQYF. The DNA for the CDR3 is TGTGCCAGCAGCTTAACAGGGATGAGGATGGATACGCAGTATTTT.

This clonotype was observed a handful of times. The genes are TRBV5-1 and TRBJ2-6; D is unresolved. Trimming stripped 0 bases from V and 3 bases from J, with 10 bases between. The germline V gene has CDR1 SGHRS and CDR2 YFSETQ. The CDR3 is made up of 16 amino acids. The CDR3 DNA follows: TGCGCCAGCAGCTTGGAGGGCCTTGTTGGGGCCAACGTCCTGACTTTC. Encoded protein: CASSLEGLVGANVLTF.

This clonotype was detected a few times. For the CDR3, the DNA is TGTGCCAGCAGTTTCCGGGGATCGCAGTATTTT. Its protein product is CASSFRGSQYF. This chain links TRBV12-3 or TRBV12-4 with TRBJ2-3; D possibly corresponds to TRBD2 (5 bases). This CDR3 is 11 amino acids long. V was clipped by 3 bases and J by 10 bases, with 8 bases between them.

This clonotype was observed a few times. The rearrangement joins TRBV2 to TRBJ1-6, with D perhaps TRBD1 (5 bases). Germline V lookup: CDR1 SNHLY, CDR2 FYNNEI. The CDR3 contains 16 residues. Deletions cut 1 base from V and 7 bases from J, with 14 bases between. The DNA for the CDR3 is TGTGCCAGCAGTGAAGAGGTCCCAGGGCTAAATTCACCCCTCCACTTT. It codes for CASSEEVPGLNSPLHF.

V is TRBV4-3 and J is TRBJ1-1, with 9 bases aligning to TRBD1. From germline, CDR1 is LGHNA and CDR2 YSLEER. The CDR3 sequence is 15 residues long. Germline trimming cut 0 bases from V and 7 bases from J; bases unmatched to any gene: 6. The CDR3 DNA is TGCGCCAGCAGCCAAGATTTTACAGGGGGCTTTGAAGCTTTCTTT. Translating gives CASSQDFTGGFEAFF.